A single sample gave rise to the 19 T cell receptor beta chains below, sequenced in a study of type 1 and type 2 diabetes patients. Amplification started from genomic DNA. The TCR beta CDR3 region was amplified using 30 forward and 13 reverse primers. TCRdb itself ran the multiplex PCR reads through MiXCR, one entry per CDR3 protein. The data hold 250,000 or so distinct CDR3 sequences, with roughly 50% observed a single time. The sample was peripheral blood mononuclear cells (PBMCs). All receptors derive from a man aged 18-30 years with type 2 diabetes.

The chain couples TRBV19 to TRBJ1-5; TRBD1 is a possible D gene (6 bases). V was clipped by 3 bases and J by 14 bases, with 17 bases between them. CDR1 LNHDA and CDR2 SQIVND come from the germline V gene (reference sequence). There are 13 residues in the CDR3. CDR3: CASSMDPNRDEHF. Written as DNA, the CDR3 is TGTGCCAGTAGTATGGATCCCAACAGGGACGAGCATTTT.

The rearrangement uses TRBV30 and TRBJ2-5, with D maybe TRBD1 (5 bases). From germline, CDR1 is GTSNPN and CDR2 SVGIG (reference sequence). V lost 4 bases and J lost 4, with 10 bases in between. There are 12 residues in the CDR3. The DNA of the CDR3 is TGTGCCTGGACCCCAGGGCGAGAGACCCAGTACTTC. Amino acid sequence: CAWTPGRETQYF.

V usage is TRBV15 and J usage is TRBJ1-3; no clear D. The CDR3 consists of 13 residues. Trimming took off 2 bases at V and 4 bases at J, with 6 bases between the two ends. Germline CDR1 is LNHNV and CDR2 is YYDKDF (reference sequence). The DNA of the CDR3 is TGTGCCACCAGCAGAACTCACGGAAACACCATATATTTT. Translating it yields CATSRTHGNTIYF.

The genes are TRBV5-1 and TRBJ2-1; D gene unclear. Germline lookup yields CDR1 SGHRS and CDR2 YFSETQ. V was clipped by 1 base and J by 1 base, with 9 bases between them. This CDR3 contains 15 residues. The CDR3 region has the DNA TGCGCCAGCAGCTTGAGCCAAACGTCCTACAATGAGCAGTTCTTC. This gives the protein CASSLSQTSYNEQFF.

The chain joins TRBV6-4 to TRBJ2-2; possible D gene TRBD2, 6 bases. CDR3 length: 18 amino acids. Trimming removed 0 bases from V and 2 bases from J, with 16 bases in between. Germline CDR1 reads MRHNA; CDR2 reads SNTAGT. The CDR3 nucleotides are TGTGCCAGCAGTGACTCGAACCCTCAGGGAGGAAACACCGGGGAGCTGTTTTTT. Translation gives CASSDSNPQGGNTGELFF.

This clonotype was counted at least ten times. CDR3 sequence reads: CAISAQGNYGYTF. The CDR3 nucleotides read TGTGCCATCAGCGCACAGGGGAACTATGGCTACACCTTC. The chain carries TRBV10-3 and TRBJ1-2, with 7 bases aligning to TRBD1. The CDR3 length is 13 residues. Germline V CDR1 and CDR2: ENHRY, SYGVKD. After removal of 6 bases from V and 2 bases from J, the junction contained 3 bases not matched to a gene.

The chain has TRBV6-5 and TRBJ1-1; D remains unclear. Germline V lookup: CDR1 MNHEY, CDR2 SVGAGI. Trimming took 6 bases from V and 7 from J, leaving 15 bases between them. The CDR3 is 13 amino acids. DNA of the CDR3: TGTGCCAGCAGCCGCTTCCCGGCGGATGAAGCTTTCTTT. It is translated as CASSRFPADEAFF.

V is TRBV27 and J is TRBJ1-1; weak D call: TRBD1 (5 bases). The CDR3 is made up of 13 amino acids. Germline V CDR1 and CDR2: MNHEY, SMNVEV (reference sequence). Deletions cut 10 bases from V and 5 bases from J, with 17 bases between. The CDR3 coding sequence is TGTGCCACTCAATCTCAGGGTAGGACTGAAGCTTTCTTT. This gives the protein CATQSQGRTEAFF.

This chain connects TRBV27 to TRBJ2-5; D gene uncertain. The length of the CDR3 is 13 residues. CDR1 is MNHEY, CDR2 SMNVEV, per germline (reference sequence). The V end was cut by 5 bases, the J end by 1 base, with 8 bases between. The CDR3 coding sequence is TGTGCCAGCAGTGATGTAACCCAAGAGACCCAGTACTTC. It yields the protein CASSDVTQETQYF.

Worth noting for this clonotype: A much bigger clone sits one base away, suggesting this may be a read error. The rearrangement uses TRBV2 and TRBJ2-6; TRBD1 might be the D (5 bases). Germline-derived CDR1 and CDR2 are SNHLY and FYNNEI. The CDR3 is 15 residues long. The CDR3: CASRGYTSGADVLTF. The CDR3 DNA reads TGTGCCAGCAGAGGATACACGTCTGGGGCCGACGTCCTGACTTTC.

The chain uses TRBV7-6 and TRBJ2-3; D is possibly TRBD2 (7 bases). The CDR3 totals 15 residues. The germline V and J ends were trimmed by 5 bases and 5 bases, with 17 bases remaining between them. Germline CDR1 and CDR2: SGHVS and FNYEAQ. This chain's CDR3 is CASSPRGGVEDTQYF. The CDR3 region has the DNA TGTGCCAGCAGCCCTAGGGGGGGCGTGGAAGATACGCAGTATTTT.

The chain joins TRBV4-1 to TRBJ2-7; weak D call: TRBD2 (7 bases). Germline CDR1 is MGHRA and CDR2 is YSYEKL. Trimming left V 1 base short and J 0 bases short, with 19 bases between. There are 18 residues in the CDR3. DNA for the CDR3: TGCGCCAGCAGCCAAGCCCGAGGGAGGGGGGGGATCTCCTACGAGCAGTACTTC. Protein sequence: CASSQARGRGGISYEQYF.

There are a few counts of this clonotype. V and J are TRBV9 and TRBJ2-2, with 9 bases identical to TRBD1. Germline loops: CDR1 SGDLS, CDR2 YYNGEE. Trimming took 1 base from V and 2 from J; bases not matched to a gene: 3. The CDR3 is made up of 16 amino acids. CDR3 region: CASSVPQGANTGELFF. CDR3 DNA: TGTGCCAGCAGCGTACCACAGGGGGCAAACACCGGGGAGCTGTTTTTT. Complete variable domain (other parts from reference TRBV9 and TRBJ2-2): DSGVTQTPKHLITATGQRVTLRCSPRSGDLSVYWYQQSLDQGLQFLIQYYNGEERAKGNILERFSAQQFPDLHSELNLSSLELGDSALYFCASSVPQGANTGELFFGEGSRLTVL.

The gene calls are TRBV25-1 and TRBJ2-5, with unresolved D. V dropped 0 bases and J dropped 4 bases, with 9 bases sitting between them. Germline assignment: CDR1 MGHDK and CDR2 SYGVNS. The CDR3 totals 14 residues. Here the CDR3 reads CASSEYLGRETQYF. DNA of the CDR3: TGTGCCAGCAGTGAATATTTGGGAAGAGAGACCCAGTACTTC.

CDR3 coding DNA: TGTGCCAGCAGTGTCGCTTCCTACGAGCAGTACTTC. Translating it yields CASSVASYEQYF. This chain links TRBV9 with TRBJ2-7; D remains unclear. The CDR3 sequence is 12 residues long. CDR1 is SGDLS, CDR2 YYNGEE, per germline. The ends were cut back, 5 bases at V and 1 base at J, with 7 bases in the middle.

The V gene is TRBV7-2, the J gene TRBJ2-1; no reliable D call. Deletions cut 5 bases from V and 0 bases from J, with 11 bases between. The germline gives CDR1 SGHTA, CDR2 FQGNSA. The CDR3 sequence is 15 residues long. The CDR3 sequence: CASSINDGSYNEQFF. In DNA, the CDR3 is TGTGCCAGCAGCATTAACGATGGCTCCTACAATGAGCAGTTCTTC.

This clonotype occurred a few times. In DNA form, the CDR3 reads TGTGCCAGCAGTTTTTATCGCTCAAACCATAACGAGCAGTACTTC. Its translation: CASSFYRSNHNEQYF. The chain recombines TRBV28 with TRBJ2-7, with D hard to call. V was pared by 3 bases and J by 5 bases, with 17 bases between. The germline V gene has CDR1 MDHEN and CDR2 SYDVKM. This CDR3 spans 15 amino acids.

This clonotype was seen more than once but under ten times. The chain uses TRBV12-3 or TRBV12-4 and TRBJ2-7, with D hard to call. V lost 5 bases to trimming and J lost 5 bases, with 13 bases between them. The CDR3 is 13 amino acids. The CDR3 DNA follows: TGTGCCAGCAGTGGTATAGGGTCCAACGAGCAGTACTTC. Its translation is CASSGIGSNEQYF.

This clonotype appeared a few times. The V call is TRBV30, the J call TRBJ1-1; D unresolved. This CDR3 region has 13 residues. V lost 5 bases, J lost 1 base, and 11 bases lay in between. In germline, CDR1 is GTSNPN, CDR2 SVGIG (reference sequence). CDR3 DNA sequence: TGTGCCTGGCTTAGGGTAGCGAACACTGAAGCTTTCTTT. It encodes CAWLRVANTEAFF.